Listed below are T cell receptor beta chains from one sample, sequenced in a study of human T cells and chemical hapten exposure. Each CDR3 protein gets one entry after TCRdb re-called the RACE reads with MiXCR. This table holds tens of thousands of distinct CDR3 sequences, 5.5% to 6.5% found once. Material: whole blood, obtained in connection with sensitization to the hapten diphenylcyclopropenone (DPC). The receptors originated from a man under 40 with alopecia areata. Some clones in this sample may be carry-over from other donors' samples. Each CDR3 is given with its conserved first and last residue. Fields, in order: clone size, CDR3 length, D gene, V gene, J gene, CDR3 DNA, CDR3 protein. D genes are given only for firm matches. Clone size is stated in some rows and not others, as once, few, many or a class when expanded.

>many|15|-|TRBV3-1|TRBJ2-3
TGTGCCAGCAGCCCTAGGTCTAGCGCTAAAGATACGCAGTATTTT
CASSPRSSAKDTQYF
>many|12|-|TRBV7-2|TRBJ1-1
TGTGCCAGCAGCTCAGAGGCCAGACGAGCTTTCTTT
CASSSEARRAFF
>many|14|TRBD2|TRBV19|TRBJ2-3
TGTGCCAGTAGTAGCGGGAGGGCAACAGATACGCAGTATTTT
CASSSGRATDTQYF
>-|17|TRBD2|TRBV30|TRBJ2-5
TGTGCCTGGAGTGTATACCGGACTAGCGGGGACCAAGAGACCCAGTACTTC
CAWSVYRTSGDQETQYF
>many|12|-|TRBV19|TRBJ2-2
TGTGCCACCCGTCGCCCCACCGGGGAGCTGTTTTTT
CATRRPTGELFF
>-|18|-|TRBV19|TRBJ2-6
TGTGCCAGTAGTATAGGGACAGCCAGTGCCTCTGGGGCCAACGTCCTGACTTTC
CASSIGTASASGANVLTF
>many|15|-|TRBV18|TRBJ1-1
TGTGCCAGCTCACCGGTCCAAACGCCGAACACTGAAGCTTTCTTT
CASSPVQTPNTEAFF
>many|13|-|TRBV12-3/TRBV12-4|TRBJ2-2
TGTGCCAGCAGCCAGCTGAGGGTCGGGGAGCTGTTTTTT
CASSQLRVGELFF
>many|13|-|TRBV24-1|TRBJ2-5
TGTGCCACCGGTCCCGGGCAGGGAGAGACCCAGTACTTC
CATGPGQGETQYF
>many|12|TRBD1|TRBV29-1|TRBJ1-2
TGCAGCGTTGGACAGGGTAGCTATGGCTACACCTTC
CSVGQGSYGYTF
>-|15|TRBD1|TRBV7-2|TRBJ2-2
TGTGCCAGCAGCCTTGGACAGGGAGGCACCGGGGAGCTGTTTTTT
CASSLGQGGTGELFF
>many|15|-|TRBV2|TRBJ2-7
TGTGCCAGCAGTAACCCCACCGCAGGGCCCTACGAGCAGTACTTC
CASSNPTAGPYEQYF
>few|18|TRBD1|TRBV4-3|TRBJ1-3
TGCGCCAGCAGCCAAGATCGGCCCTCGGGACAGGGAGGAAACACCATATATTTT
CASSQDRPSGQGGNTIYF
>many|12|TRBD2|TRBV29-1|TRBJ2-3
TGCAGCCCCCAGCGGGAAGGAGATACGCAGTATTTT
CSPQREGDTQYF
>many|12|TRBD1|TRBV6-2/TRBV6-3|TRBJ2-7
TGTGCCAGCAGTTCAGGACAGGACGAGCAGTACTTC
CASSSGQDEQYF
>many|14|TRBD1|TRBV20-1|TRBJ2-4
TGCAGTGCTAGTACAGGGGCCGCGGGAAACATTCAGTACTTC
CSASTGAAGNIQYF
>many|15|TRBD1|TRBV29-1|TRBJ2-1
TGCAGCGCCGGGTCAGTTGACAGGGCTTACAATGAGCAGTTCTTC
CSAGSVDRAYNEQFF
>many|15|TRBD1|TRBV4-1|TRBJ2-7
TGCGCCAGCAGCCAAGATTTGGACAGGCGTTACGAGCAGTACTTC
CASSQDLDRRYEQYF
>many|16|TRBD1|TRBV7-8|TRBJ2-1
TGTGCCAGCAGCTTAGTTCCGGGACAGGGTCCCAATGAGCAGTTCTTC
CASSLVPGQGPNEQFF
>medium-sized|15|TRBD2|TRBV20-1|TRBJ2-1
TGCAGTGCTAGTGAGCGGGAGGGCCTGAGGAATGAGCAGTTCTTC
CSASEREGLRNEQFF
>large|14|-|TRBV7-2|TRBJ2-7
TGTGCCAGCATCCCCAGGCAGGCATCCTACGAGCAGTACTTC
CASIPRQASYEQYF
>many|15|-|TRBV11-3|TRBJ1-3
TGTGCCAGCAGCTTAGCCAGAACGGCTGGAAACACCATATATTTT
CASSLARTAGNTIYF
>many|14|TRBD2|TRBV20-1|TRBJ2-4
TGCAGTGCTGGTCACCCGGGAGGGGGAAACATTCAGTACTTC
CSAGHPGGGNIQYF
>many|16|-|TRBV12-3/TRBV12-4|TRBJ2-6
TGTGCCAGCAGTTTACGGCGGGCTTCCGGGGCCAACGTCCTGACTTTC
CASSLRRASGANVLTF
>-|14|TRBD1|TRBV5-6|TRBJ1-2
TGTGCCAGCAGCTTAGGACAGGGGTACTATGGCTACACCTTC
CASSLGQGYYGYTF
>many|16|-|TRBV6-6|TRBJ1-4
TGTGCCAGCAGTTACTCGAAGGGTGTACCTAATGAAAAACTGTTTTTT
CASSYSKGVPNEKLFF
>many|12|-|TRBV18|TRBJ2-3
TGTGCCAGCTCACCACGGACAGATACGCAGTATTTT
CASSPRTDTQYF
>many|20|-|TRBV12-3/TRBV12-4|TRBJ2-2
-
CASRFEDTGELFFGEGELFF
>many|13|TRBD1|TRBV6-5|TRBJ1-2
TGTGCCAGCAGATATGGACAGGGTTCGGGTCCCACCTTC
CASRYGQGSGPTF
>many|14|-|TRBV7-2|TRBJ2-1
TGTGCCAGCAGCCCGGTCGGGACGAACAATGAGCAGTTCTTC
CASSPVGTNNEQFF
>many|17|TRBD2|TRBV10-1|TRBJ2-6
TGCGCCAGCCTACTAGCGGGAGTAACTTCTGGGGCCAACGTCCTGACTTTC
CASLLAGVTSGANVLTF
>many|15|TRBD2|TRBV29-1|TRBJ2-1
TGCAGCGTAACCCGGGAGGGTGCGGGGCACAATGAGCAGTTCTTC
CSVTREGAGHNEQFF
>many|16|TRBD1|TRBV2|TRBJ2-2
TGTGCCAGCAGTTTCCAGGGGGCACAAAACACCGGGGAGCTGTTTTTT
CASSFQGAQNTGELFF
>many|13|-|TRBV29-1|TRBJ1-1
TGCAGCGTTGAGGATCAGATGAACACTGAAGCTTTCTTT
CSVEDQMNTEAFF
>many|15|-|TRBV2|TRBJ2-3
TGTGCCAGCAGTGAATGGGTGGGGGGCACAGATACGCAGTATTTT
CASSEWVGGTDTQYF
>many|15|TRBD1|TRBV7-2|TRBJ1-4
TGTGCCAGCAGCCTTGGACAGGGTGGGATTGAAAAACTGTTTTTT
CASSLGQGGIEKLFF
>many|17|TRBD1|TRBV25-1|TRBJ1-6
TGTGCCAGCAGTTCGGGACAGGGGGCCCATTGGAATTCACCCCTCCACTTT
CASSSGQGAHWNSPLHF
>many|10|-|TRBV20-1|TRBJ2-1
TGCAGTGCTAGAAGGACGGAGCAGTTCTTC
CSARRTEQFF
>many|16|TRBD1|TRBV7-3|TRBJ1-3
TGTGCCAGCAGCCCCGGGACAGGGAGCTCTGGAAACACCATATATTTT
CASSPGTGSSGNTIYF
>-|12|-|TRBV10-3|TRBJ2-5
TGTGCCATCAGCAAAGGGGAAGAGACCCAGTACTTC
CAISKGEETQYF
>many|16|TRBD1|TRBV27|TRBJ1-6
TGTGCCAGTCGGGACAGCTCTAGCTCCTATAATTCACCCCTCCACTTT
CASRDSSSSYNSPLHF
>many|14|-|TRBV12-3/TRBV12-4|TRBJ2-3
TGTGCCAGCACTTTGACAAGTCTCACAGATACGCAGTATTTT
CASTLTSLTDTQYF
>many|17|-|TRBV19|TRBJ2-2
TGTGCCAGTAGTATCGGTGCAGGTTCCTGGGGGACCGGGGAGCTGTTTTTT
CASSIGAGSWGTGELFF
>many|13|TRBD1|TRBV6-5|TRBJ2-7
TGTGCCAGCAGTTACTCCACAGGGGCCGGGCAGTACTTC
CASSYSTGAGQYF
>-|13|TRBD1|TRBV29-1|TRBJ2-5
TGCAGCTCTCCGGGACAGGGGGCAGAGACCCAGTACTTC
CSSPGQGAETQYF
>many|16|-|TRBV11-3|TRBJ1-1
TGTGCCAGCAGCCCCTGGACAGTTAGGGAGAACACTGAAGCTTTCTTT
CASSPWTVRENTEAFF
>many|17|TRBD1|TRBV7-9|TRBJ1-2
TGTGCCAGCAGCTTAGGTCGGGGGACAGGAAGCTCGCGGGGCTACACCTTC
CASSLGRGTGSSRGYTF
>many|12|-|TRBV12-3/TRBV12-4|TRBJ1-2
TGTGCCAGCAGTTTAACTGGGGTTGGCTACACCTTC
CASSLTGVGYTF
>many|15|TRBD2|TRBV12-3/TRBV12-4|TRBJ2-3
TGTGCCAGCAGTTTTCTCGCGGGGGGCACAGATACGCAGTATTTT
CASSFLAGGTDTQYF
>many|15|-|TRBV15|TRBJ1-1
TGTGCCACCAGCAGAGATCCCCTACCCGGAGCTGAAGCTTTCTTT
CATSRDPLPGAEAFF